This TCR beta chain came from a study of blood T cell repertoires in COVID-19. The V gene end was trimmed by 0 bases and the J gene end by 5 bases; junction bases not matched to a gene: 5. There are 15 residues in the CDR3. The germline gives CDR1 SGHRS, CDR2 YFSETQ. Assignment of participants to cohorts was predicated upon participant-reported clinical history. The table came from immunoSEQ multiplex PCR; TCRdb's copy has only in-frame clones and leaves some out. Of about 500,000 clones in the sample, roughly 90% are singletons; the top ten hold under 0.85%. The chain uses TRBV5-1 and TRBJ1-2; 9 nucleotides agree with TRBD1. This TCR came from a woman under 30 who had recovered from COVID-19. Sequencing was done on a sample of PBMCs or T cells enriched from blood (not recorded which). The CDR3 loop reads CASSLGGQGGYGYTF. The CDR3 region has the DNA TGCGCCAGCAGCTTGGGGGGACAGGGAGGATATGGCTACACCTTC. Together with reference TRBV5-1 and TRBJ1-2, the CDR3 gives the full variable domain: KAGVTQTPRYLIKTRGQQVTLSCSPISGHRSVSWYQQTPGQGLQFLFEYFSETQRNKGNFPGRFSGRQFSNSRSEMNVSTLELGDSALYLCASSLGGQGGYGYTFGSGTRLTVV.